This T cell receptor (beta chain) appears in the sequencing data of a study of cytomegalovirus exposure and HLA in healthy donors. Study outcomes and limitations: Researchers catalogued roughly 150 TCR beta chains as cytomegalovirus-associated. Cytomegalovirus status, reportedly, was diagnosed with high specificity and sensitivity by the classifier. About 90% or about 30% of the time was how often most TCR beta V segments were productive, according to an earlier analysis. The presence/absence work took it that sequencing depth was about the same across donors.

V dropped 7 bases and J dropped 1 base, with 10 bases sitting between them. This CDR3 region has 13 residues. Germline-derived CDR1 and CDR2 are SEHNR and FQNEAQ (reference sequence). The primer mix had 60 Vbeta and 13 Jbeta primers. Measured with immunoSEQ multiplex PCR; TCRdb has only the in-frame clones, and not every one. The top ten hold 5% to 7.5% of the sample, which has 150,000 or so clones, 70% to 85% seen once. Concerning this clone itself: What it binds is unknown.

The origin of this receptor is a man aged 50 to 59 in good health and CMV-seropositive. The sample taken for sequencing was PBMCs. This chain links TRBV7-9 with TRBJ1-1, with D unclear. The CDR3 nucleotides are TGTGCCAGCACCCTGACTCCGAACACTGAAGCTTTCTTT. It encodes CASTLTPNTEAFF.